Only one count was recorded for the clone carrying this T cell receptor (beta chain). Per germline, CDR1 GTSNPN and CDR2 SVGIG (reference sequence). The V gene lost 0 bases and the J gene lost 4 bases, with 10 bases spanning the gap. The CDR3 is 14 amino acids. Recruited during active infection, patients (from Seattle) were subsequently followed longitudinally. In the study's own analysis: Quantification of nucleated cells was approximated via reference gene primer amplification. TCRdb keeps only in-frame clones here, not all; method: immunoSEQ multiplex PCR. The DNA gave D and trimming, while V, J and clone size come from that table. The table shows about 270,000 clones, with roughly 86% occurring only once. This record comes from a study of blood T cell repertoires in COVID-19. Study summary: Acute and convalescent COVID-19 samples came from the United States, Italy and Spain.

The origin of this receptor is a woman of 80 years or more with COVID-19, enrolled during active disease. The chain recombines TRBV30 with TRBJ1-5; D is perhaps TRBD1 (6 bases). The sample was peripheral blood. The CDR3 DNA reads TGTGCCTGGAGTGTACAGGGCGGTAATCAGCCCCAGCATTTT. It is translated as CAWSVQGGNQPQHF.